This TCR beta chain was obtained from a study of T cells in Graves' hyperthyroidism and ophthalmopathy. Using RNA transcripts as the source, TCR beta CDR3 regions were amplified. First-round RT-PCR targeting the TCR CDR3 was performed with the HTBI primer set. TCRdb reanalysed the multiplex PCR reads using MiXCR and keeps one entry per CDR3 protein. The table has 370,000 or so distinct CDR3 sequences, 13% seen once. This clonotype was seen ten or more times. What it binds is not known. Notes on the study in general: Blood samples included most of the expanded thyroid clonotypes exceeding 0.001. Patients with ophthalmopathy were separated from those with stable hyperthyroidism by a 13 V-J model.

Sampled blood dates from first hyperthyroidism diagnosis, and it precedes any ophthalmopathy symptoms. This sample holds PBMCs from roughly 10 ml fresh peripheral blood. Trimming removed 2 bases from V and 4 bases from J; junction bases left unmatched: 4. Per germline, CDR1 MNHEY and CDR2 SMNVEV (reference sequence). The CDR3 sequence is 15 residues long. The clonotype comes from a man aged 30 to 45 with Graves' hyperthyroidism that later progressed to Graves' ophthalmopathy. Sequenced: blood. The gene calls are TRBV27 and TRBJ2-1, with 8 bases fitting TRBD2. The CDR3 region is CASSLHGGDYNEQFF. CDR3 nucleotides: TGTGCCAGCAGTTTACACGGGGGGGATTACAATGAGCAGTTCTTC.